Below, 24 T cell receptor beta chains from the same sample are listed, as sequenced in a study of OX40 agonist ivuxolimab in advanced cancers. Library prep was done by the immunoSEQ multiplex PCR assay. TCRdb retrieved this table from immuneACCESS and kept in-frame rearrangements only. Not all clones are present; in checked studies, unresolved V genes account for under half, and no reason is known for the remainder. The table for this sample lists under 150,000 clones; 80% to 90% of them were counted only once. The top ten constitute 0.55% of the sample. Source: CD4+ or CD8+ T cells sorted from blood, taken in a trial of the OX40 agonist ivuxolimab. Receptors originate from an adult with an advanced solid tumor such as melanoma, head and neck, liver or kidney cancer.

The CDR3 DNA sequence: TGTGCCAGCAGTGAATATAATTCACCCCTCCACTTT. It codes for CASSEYNSPLHF. The rearrangement uses TRBV25-1 and TRBJ1-6, with D unclear. The V gene lost 0 bases and the J gene lost 6 bases, with 0 bases spanning the gap. Germline V gives CDR1 MGHDK, CDR2 SYGVNS. This CDR3 contains 12 residues.

This chain uses TRBV7-2 with TRBJ2-5; 8 bases match TRBD2. Germline loops: CDR1 SGHTA, CDR2 FQGNSA. V shed 2 bases, J shed 5 bases, and the junction held 7 bases outside the gene matches. The CDR3 contains 15 residues. In DNA, the CDR3 is TGTGCCAGCAGCTTACTCGGACTAGCTGGCGAGACCCAGTACTTC. Translation: CASSLLGLAGETQYF.

This rearrangement joins TRBV2 to TRBJ1-2; TRBD1 agrees at 7 bases. The germline V gene encodes CDR1 SNHLY and CDR2 FYNNEI. CDR3 length equals 14 residues. V dropped 2 bases and J dropped 8; count of bases not matched to a gene: 8. CDR3 nucleotide sequence: TGTGCCAGCAGTGAAAGGCAGGGGGGAACGGGCTACACCTTC. It codes for CASSERQGGTGYTF.

V usage is TRBV5-1 and J usage is TRBJ2-1; 8 nucleotides agree with TRBD2. Trimming took 6 bases from V and 1 from J; bases not matched to a gene: 6. Germline V gives CDR1 SGHRS, CDR2 YFSETQ. The CDR3 has 15 amino acids. CDR3 bases: TGCGCCAGCACCCCGGGGGGGGCGTCCTACAATGAGCAGTTCTTC. Protein product: CASTPGGASYNEQFF.

The chain is built from TRBV10-3 and TRBJ2-5; D is ambiguous. Between the trimmed V and J ends, which lost 6 bases and 0 bases, there was a span of 2 bases. Germline CDR1 is ENHRY and CDR2 is SYGVKD. The CDR3 runs to 11 residues. The DNA for the CDR3 is TGTGCCATCAGGAACCAAGAGACCCAGTACTTC. Translation gives CAIRNQETQYF.

The gene calls are TRBV7-9 and TRBJ1-6; D gene unclear. Germline values: CDR1 SEHNR, CDR2 FQNEAQ (reference sequence). V dropped 5 bases and J dropped 5 bases, with 10 bases sitting between them. CDR3 size: 14 residues. In nucleotides, the CDR3 is TGTGCCAGCAGCAGAGGATGGGATAATTCACCCCTCCACTTT. Translated, it gives CASSRGWDNSPLHF.

The chain combines TRBV11-3 with TRBJ2-2; D is unclear. V lost 5 bases, J lost 2 bases, and 12 bases lay in between. The CDR3 totals 15 residues. CDR1 is SGHNT, CDR2 YENEEA, per germline. The CDR3 loop reads CASSESSINTGELFF. CDR3 nucleotides: TGTGCCAGCAGCGAGAGTAGTATTAACACCGGGGAGCTGTTTTTT. Drawing the rest from reference TRBV11-3 and TRBJ2-2, the complete variable domain is EAGVVQSPRYKIIEKKQPVAFWCNPISGHNTLYWYLQNLGQGPELLIRYENEEAVDDSQLPKDRFSAERLKGVDSTLKIQPAELGDSAVYLCASSESSINTGELFFGEGSRLTVL.

The V gene is TRBV7-9, the J gene TRBJ1-6; 7 bases are a match to TRBD1. V lost 1 base to trimming and J lost 9 bases; unmatched junction nucleotides: 6. The CDR3 covers 15 residues. From germline, CDR1 is SEHNR and CDR2 FQNEAQ (reference sequence). CDR3 DNA: TGTGCCAGCAGCTTAGGAGGCAGGGGGGTTTCACCCCTCCACTTT. It is translated as CASSLGGRGVSPLHF.

The genes are TRBV5-1 and TRBJ1-6; unclear D gene. The ends were cut back, 0 bases at V and 7 bases at J, with 17 bases in the middle. The V gene's germline CDR1 is SGHRS and CDR2 YFSETQ. The CDR3 extends over 17 amino acids. The CDR3 coding sequence is TGCGCCAGCAGCTTGGAATGGACGGGCCAGACCAATTCACCCCTCCACTTT. Translated, it gives CASSLEWTGQTNSPLHF.

The rearrangement joins TRBV5-8 to TRBJ2-5; 7 bases fit TRBD2. CDR3 size: 15 residues. The V gene end was trimmed by 3 bases and the J gene end by 0 bases; junction bases not matched to a gene: 5. Germline-derived CDR1 and CDR2 are SGHTS and YDEGEE. This CDR3 is CASSSSGGHQETQYF. CDR3 coding DNA: TGTGCCAGCAGCTCCTCGGGAGGACACCAAGAGACCCAGTACTTC.

This rearrangement joins TRBV28 to TRBJ1-3; unclear D gene. This CDR3 has 18 amino acids. Germline CDR1 MDHEN, CDR2 SYDVKM. With 7 bases removed from V and 2 bases from J, the gap between germline ends came to 24 bases. The DNA of the CDR3 is TGTGCCAGCACAAAAGTGGGAGTCCCCTCTTACCCTGGAAACACCATATATTTT. Its protein is CASTKVGVPSYPGNTIYF.

This chain uses TRBV5-1 with TRBJ2-1; D gene uncertain. The CDR3 sequence is 14 residues long. V was trimmed by 4 bases and J by 6 bases, leaving 14 bases between them. Germline V lookup: CDR1 SGHRS, CDR2 YFSETQ. CDR3 in DNA: TGCGCCAGCAGCCCTGGGTCCTCCGGCAATGAGCAGTTCTTC. Translated, it gives CASSPGSSGNEQFF.

The chain is built from TRBV7-2 and TRBJ1-5, with no clear D. Germline values: CDR1 SGHTA, CDR2 FQGNSA. With 0 bases removed from V and 8 bases from J, the gap between germline ends came to 11 bases. The CDR3 is 14 residues long. The CDR3 protein is CASSLAPGLEPQHF. The CDR3 region has the DNA TGTGCCAGCAGCTTAGCTCCGGGGTTGGAGCCCCAGCATTTT.

The chain couples TRBV9 to TRBJ1-2; D remains unclear. The germline gives CDR1 SGDLS, CDR2 YYNGEE. The CDR3 is 15 amino acids. V lost 0 bases, J lost 2 bases, and 11 bases lay in between. In DNA, the CDR3 is TGTGCCAGCAGCGTAGCTACAATCACAAACTATGGCTACACCTTC. Translating gives CASSVATITNYGYTF.

The rearrangement links TRBV6-5 to TRBJ1-2; 7 bases fit TRBD1. The ends lost 6 bases at V and 3 bases at J; junction bases unmatched: 10. This CDR3 region has 15 residues. Germline V gives CDR1 MNHEY, CDR2 SVGAGI. The CDR3 bases are TGTGCCAGCAGGGATGAACAGGGGTTTGACTATGGCTACACCTTC. This sequence encodes CASRDEQGFDYGYTF.

The V gene is TRBV5-4, the J gene TRBJ1-2; D call uncertain. The V end lost 0 bases, the J end lost 7 bases, and 10 bases lay between the germline ends. The CDR3 is 13 amino acids. Germline CDR1 is SGHNT and CDR2 is YYREEE (reference sequence). The CDR3 protein is CASSLDGIGGYTF. CDR3 sequence (DNA): TGTGCCAGCAGCTTGGACGGGATTGGTGGCTACACCTTC.

The V and J genes are TRBV2 and TRBJ2-5; D unresolved. Germline V gene data show CDR1 as SNHLY and CDR2 as FYNNEI. V was clipped by 11 bases and J by 5 bases, with 9 bases between them. This CDR3 has 10 amino acids. CDR3 nucleotides: TGTGCCGGGTCGGCGGAGACCCAGTACTTC. It yields the protein CAGSAETQYF. The whole variable domain, filled in from reference TRBV2 and TRBJ2-5, reads EPEVTQTPSHQVTQMGQEVILRCVPISNHLYFYWYRQILGQKVEFLVSFYNNEISEKSEIFDDQFSVERPDGSNFTLKIRSTKLEDSAMYFCAGSAETQYFGPGTRLLVL.

The chain employs TRBV28 and TRBJ1-6; D is possibly TRBD1 (6 bases). The CDR3 has 14 residues. Germline CDR1 and CDR2: MDHEN and SYDVKM. V lost 6 bases, J lost 7 bases, and 13 bases lay in between. CDR3 in DNA: TGTGCCAGCAGACCAGGACAGCCCAATTCACCCCTCCACTTT. It codes for CASRPGQPNSPLHF.

The CDR3 sequence is CASSSGLSYEQYF. CDR3 nucleotide sequence: TGCGCCAGCAGCTCGGGGCTCTCCTACGAGCAGTACTTC. The V and J genes are TRBV4-3 and TRBJ2-7; D is tentatively TRBD1 or TRBD2 (5 bases each). Trimming cost V 5 bases and J 0 bases, with 8 bases left between them. Germline values: CDR1 LGHNA, CDR2 YSLEER. The CDR3 spans 13 residues.

V is TRBV9 and J is TRBJ1-1, with D uncertain. Deletions cut 1 base from V and 6 bases from J, with 4 bases between. Germline CDR1 reads SGDLS; CDR2 reads YYNGEE. This CDR3 spans 11 amino acids. The CDR3 here is CASSVISEAFF. CDR3 nucleotide sequence: TGTGCCAGCAGCGTAATCTCTGAAGCTTTCTTT.

DNA of the CDR3: TGTGCCAGCAGCTCGGGACAGTTTGATTCACCCCTCCACTTT. It encodes CASSSGQFDSPLHF. The chain uses TRBV7-9 and TRBJ1-6; TRBD1 matches 7 bases. The germline gives CDR1 SEHNR, CDR2 FQNEAQ (reference sequence). V shed 4 bases and J 8 bases; nucleotides not matched to a gene: 5. There are 14 residues in the CDR3. The complete variable domain, with remaining parts taken from reference TRBV7-9 and TRBJ1-6, reads DTGVSQNPRHKITKRGQNVTFRCDPISEHNRLYWYRQTLGQGPEFLTYFQNEAQLEKSRLLSDRFSAERPKGSFSTLEIQRTEQGDSAMYLCASSSGQFDSPLHFGNGTRLTVT.

The chain's CDR3 is CASSQVLGGIGGYTF. The DNA of the CDR3 is TGCGCCAGCAGCCAAGTCTTGGGGGGGATAGGCGGCTACACCTTC. The chain combines TRBV4-3 with TRBJ1-2; D is possibly TRBD1 (5 bases). Trimming removed 1 base from V and 8 bases from J, with 17 bases in between. Per germline, CDR1 LGHNA and CDR2 YSLEER. This CDR3 contains 15 residues.

The table lists this clone with a count of one. This sequence joins TRBV5-4 and TRBJ2-5; 12 nucleotides match TRBD2. The germline CDR1 and CDR2 sequences are SGHNT and YYREEE (reference sequence). The CDR3 consists of 14 residues. V dropped 9 bases and J dropped 5; count of bases not matched to a gene: 8. The CDR3 DNA follows: TGTGCCACTAGCGGGGGGGCCACTCCGGAGACCCAGTACTTC. This translates into CATSGGATPETQYF.

This chain connects TRBV14 to TRBJ2-5; 9 bases align to TRBD2. This CDR3 region has 15 residues. The germline gives CDR1 SGHDN, CDR2 FVKESK. The V and J ends lost 5 bases and 5 bases, in that order; junction bases with no gene match: 9. In DNA form, the CDR3 reads TGTGCCAGCAGCTCCTTAGCGGGGGCCGGGGAGACCCAGTACTTC. Protein: CASSSLAGAGETQYF. The full variable domain, completed using reference TRBV14 and TRBJ2-5, is EAGVTQFPSHSVIEKGQTVTLRCDPISGHDNLYWYRRVMGKEIKFLLHFVKESKQDESGMPNNRFLAERTGGTYSTLKVQPAELEDSGVYFCASSSLAGAGETQYFGPGTRLLVL.